The 27 T cell receptor beta chains presented below share a single source sample, sequenced in a study of cytomegalovirus exposure and HLA in healthy donors. Sequencing was performed with immunoSEQ multiplex PCR; in TCRdb, only in-frame clones are kept and a portion is missing. The table has 130,000 or so clones, over 85% seen once. Sequenced material: PBMCs. These receptors were obtained from a young man in good health and CMV-seronegative.

The chain joins TRBV7-9 to TRBJ2-2; weak D call: TRBD2 (6 bases). The CDR3 is made up of 14 amino acids. The germline V and J ends were trimmed by 0 bases and 7 bases, with 9 bases remaining between them. Germline CDR1 reads SEHNR; CDR2 reads FQNEAQ (reference sequence). The CDR3 spells CASSLARRGGELFF. CDR3 sequence (DNA): TGTGCCAGCAGCTTAGCCCGGCGGGGCGGGGAGCTGTTTTTT.

The gene calls are TRBV19 and TRBJ1-4; D is ambiguous. The CDR3 contains 15 residues. The germline V and J ends were trimmed by 3 bases and 0 bases, with 8 bases remaining between them. The germline gives CDR1 LNHDA, CDR2 SQIVND (reference sequence). In nucleotides, the CDR3 is TGTGCCAGTAGTATTTCGAGTACAACTAATGAAAAACTGTTTTTT. It codes for CASSISSTTNEKLFF.

The rearrangement joins TRBV2 to TRBJ1-2; 8 nucleotides match TRBD1. The J segment lost 6 bases and the V segment lost 0 bases, leaving 6 bases of the junction unmatched. CDR3 length: 15 residues. Germline lookup yields CDR1 SNHLY and CDR2 FYNNEI. The chain's CDR3 is CASSEAPGQGHGYTF. The CDR3 coding sequence is TGTGCCAGCAGTGAAGCGCCCGGACAGGGCCATGGCTACACCTTC.

This clone was observed once. The V and J genes are TRBV5-4 and TRBJ2-7, with D perhaps TRBD1 (5 bases). The V gene lost 0 bases and the J gene lost 1 base, with 11 bases spanning the gap. Germline V gives CDR1 SGHNT, CDR2 YYREEE (reference sequence). This CDR3 is built from 15 residues. Here the CDR3 reads CASSLDRTLSYEQYF. For the CDR3, the DNA is TGTGCCAGCAGCTTGGACAGGACCTTATCCTACGAGCAGTACTTC.

This chain connects TRBV6-4 to TRBJ1-6, with 8 nucleotides matching TRBD1. J lost 9 bases, V lost 3 bases, and 7 bases had no gene match. CDR3 size: 15 residues. Germline values: CDR1 MRHNA, CDR2 SNTAGT. In nucleotides, the CDR3 is TGTGCCAGCAGTGAACGGACAGGGCTTAGTTCACCCCTCCACTTT. Translated: CASSERTGLSSPLHF.

The chain combines TRBV19 with TRBJ2-1; D is ambiguous. The germline V and J ends were trimmed by 10 bases and 3 bases, with 19 bases remaining between them. This CDR3 contains 15 residues. Looked up from germline, CDR1 is LNHDA and CDR2 is SQIVND (reference sequence). The CDR3 DNA sequence: TGTGCCACCCTCCACCCTGTGGGCCTCTACAATGAGCAGTTCTTC. It is translated as CATLHPVGLYNEQFF.

This chain connects TRBV11-2 to TRBJ2-7, with D possibly being TRBD1 (6 bases). The germline V gene encodes CDR1 SGHAT and CDR2 FQNNGV. V shed 7 bases and J shed 3 bases, with 19 bases lying between them. The CDR3 spans 15 residues. The CDR3 sequence is CASTSAGTIIYEQYF. CDR3 nucleotide sequence: TGTGCCAGCACCTCGGCCGGGACAATTATCTACGAGCAGTACTTC.

V and J are TRBV11-2 and TRBJ1-1; TRBD1 agrees at 7 bases. This CDR3 spans 16 amino acids. Germline V gene data show CDR1 as SGHAT and CDR2 as FQNNGV. Trimming cost V 0 bases and J 0 bases; bases outside gene matches: 4. CDR3 sequence: CASSLEGTDLNTEAFF. The CDR3 bases are TGTGCCAGCAGCTTAGAAGGGACAGACTTGAACACTGAAGCTTTCTTT.

The rearrangement uses TRBV7-2 and TRBJ2-1; D possibly corresponds to TRBD2 (7 bases). V was trimmed by 2 bases and J by 0 bases, leaving 20 bases between them. This CDR3 region has 19 residues. Germline CDR1 and CDR2: SGHTA and FQGNSA. Written as DNA, the CDR3 is TGTGCCAGCAGCTTACCCGGCGGGGGCCCAGGTATCTCCTACAATGAGCAGTTCTTC. Its translation: CASSLPGGGPGISYNEQFF. Based on the CDR3 plus reference TRBV7-2 and TRBJ2-1, the full variable domain is GAGVSQSPSNKVTEKGKDVELRCDPISGHTALYWYRQSLGQGLEFLIYFQGNSAPDKSGLPSDRFSAERTGGSVSTLTIQRTQQEDSAVYLCASSLPGGGPGISYNEQFFGPGTRLTVL.

The chain employs TRBV10-1 and TRBJ1-1, with 7 bases lining up with TRBD1. J gave up 1 base and V 6 bases, and 5 bases lay outside the gene matches. The CDR3 is 14 residues long. From germline, CDR1 is WNHNN and CDR2 SYGVQD (reference sequence). The CDR3 reads CASSPRQGNTEAFF. The CDR3 DNA reads as TGCGCCAGCAGCCCCAGACAGGGGAACACTGAAGCTTTCTTT.

V usage is TRBV4-3 and J usage is TRBJ2-3; tentatively, D is TRBD2 (5 bases). This CDR3 is 16 amino acids long. The V end lost 6 bases, the J end lost 0 bases, and 16 bases lay between the germline ends. Germline V gene sequence: CDR1 LGHNA, CDR2 YSLEER. The CDR3 sequence: CASSRARGTSTDTQYF. In nucleotides, the CDR3 is TGCGCCAGCAGTCGTGCCCGGGGTACTAGCACAGATACGCAGTATTTT.

In DNA form, the CDR3 reads TGTGCCAGCAGCCCAATGCTGGCACCCCAATATGGCTACACCTTC. Translated: CASSPMLAPQYGYTF. The chain joins TRBV28 to TRBJ1-2; D not certain. Germline CDR1 reads MDHEN; CDR2 reads SYDVKM. V lost 6 bases and J 5 bases, leaving 19 bases between the germline ends. This CDR3 contains 15 residues.

The chain uses TRBV10-3 and TRBJ2-7; 11 bases line up with TRBD2. The V segment lost 4 bases and the J segment 6 bases; nucleotides outside the gene matches: 11. The CDR3 has 16 residues. Germline V gene sequence: CDR1 ENHRY, CDR2 SYGVKD. The CDR3 spells CAISASLAGESGEQYF. CDR3 DNA sequence: TGTGCCATCAGTGCCTCACTAGCGGGGGAGTCGGGCGAGCAGTACTTC.

The gene calls are TRBV7-9 and TRBJ2-2; D possibly corresponds to TRBD1 (6 bases). Trimming cost V 5 bases and J 4 bases, with 11 bases left between them. Looked up from germline, CDR1 is SEHNR and CDR2 is FQNEAQ (reference sequence). The length of the CDR3 is 14 residues. The CDR3 DNA reads as TGTGCCAGCAGCCTCGGACAGCTCACCGGGGAGCTGTTTTTT. It codes for CASSLGQLTGELFF.

This chain joins TRBV5-1 and TRBJ2-3, with D unresolved. Between the trimmed V and J ends, which lost 7 bases and 5 bases, there was a span of 14 bases. The CDR3 totals 13 residues. The germline V gene has CDR1 SGHRS and CDR2 YFSETQ. In nucleotides, the CDR3 is TGCGCCAGCGGAGATTTTGGGTTAGATACGCAGTATTTT. Translating it yields CASGDFGLDTQYF.

This clone has just a few counts. The chain links TRBV6-5 to TRBJ1-6; D remains ambiguous. Germline CDR1 and CDR2: MNHEY and SVGAGI. Between the trimmed V and J ends, which lost 10 bases and 10 bases, there was a span of 17 bases. The CDR3 covers 13 residues. The CDR3 DNA reads TGTGCCACCGGGAGTTACAGTTTCTCACCCCTCCACTTT. Protein sequence: CATGSYSFSPLHF.

V usage is TRBV6-1 and J usage is TRBJ1-4; possibly TRBD1 for D (6 bases). The CDR3 is 14 amino acids. Trimming removed 3 bases at V and 11 bases at J, with 16 bases between. Germline V lookup: CDR1 MNHNS, CDR2 SASEGT. The DNA of the CDR3 is TGTGCCAGCAGTGATGGTGGGACACCTGGGAAACTGTTTTTT. It yields the protein CASSDGGTPGKLFF.

V usage is TRBV19 and J usage is TRBJ2-2; weak D call: TRBD2 (6 bases). Germline V gene data show CDR1 as LNHDA and CDR2 as SQIVND (reference sequence). CDR3 length: 16 residues. V was shortened by 5 bases and J by 5 bases, with 18 bases between the two germline ends. The CDR3 coding sequence is TGTGCCAGTAGTCCGAAGGGAAGGGACTGGACCGGGGAGCTGTTTTTT. Translating it yields CASSPKGRDWTGELFF.

Only one count was recorded for this clone. V gene TRBV9 combines with J gene TRBJ2-1; D gene unclear. The V and J ends lost 2 bases and 7 bases respectively, with 4 bases between them. The V gene's germline CDR1 is SGDLS and CDR2 YYNGEE. The CDR3 has 11 amino acids. The chain's CDR3 is CASSVKNEQFF. Written as DNA, the CDR3 is TGTGCCAGCAGCGTCAAAAATGAGCAGTTCTTC.

This clone was counted once. J is TRBJ1-3 and V is TRBV27, with D unclear. Trimming stripped 5 bases from V and 0 bases from J, with 11 bases between. Germline CDR1 is MNHEY and CDR2 is SMNVEV (reference sequence). This CDR3 has 15 residues. The CDR3 region is CASSPGFPSGNTIYF. The CDR3 region has the DNA TGTGCCAGCAGTCCCGGGTTCCCCTCTGGAAACACCATATATTTT.

CDR3 amino acids: CASSPIGNTEAFF. For the CDR3, the DNA is TGTGCCAGCAGTCCCATCGGGAACACTGAAGCTTTCTTT. The chain combines TRBV6-5 with TRBJ1-1; D not certain. V shed 5 bases and J shed 1 base, with 8 bases lying between them. In germline, CDR1 is MNHEY, CDR2 SVGAGI. The CDR3 is 13 amino acids.

The V gene is TRBV11-2, the J gene TRBJ2-3; 9 nucleotides match TRBD2. V trimming: 3 bases; J trimming: 4 bases; junction bases outside the gene matches: 8. CDR1 is SGHAT, CDR2 FQNNGV, per germline. This CDR3 has 16 residues. Here the CDR3 DNA reads TGTGCCAGCAGCTTCCAAAGCGGGGGGACCCCAGATACGCAGTATTTT. Translated: CASSFQSGGTPDTQYF.

This clone was found once. The chain recombines TRBV9 with TRBJ2-5; a weak D match, TRBD1 (6 bases). The V gene lost 4 bases and the J gene lost 5 bases, with 15 bases spanning the gap. Germline values: CDR1 SGDLS, CDR2 YYNGEE. The CDR3 covers 14 residues. The CDR3 region has the DNA TGTGCCAGCAGCATCGACCAGGGGCAGGAGACCCAGTACTTC. It encodes CASSIDQGQETQYF.

The chain has TRBV7-6 and TRBJ2-6; D is perhaps TRBD2 (6 bases). Germline assignment: CDR1 SGHVS and CDR2 FNYEAQ. V gave up 0 bases and J gave up 0 bases, with 12 bases separating them. There are 18 residues in the CDR3. The CDR3 spells CASSLAGGLNSGANVLTF. The CDR3 region has the DNA TGTGCCAGCAGCTTAGCTGGGGGGTTAAACTCTGGGGCCAACGTCCTGACTTTC.

As DNA, the CDR3 is TGTGCCATCAGTGACCGGACAGGGGAAGAGACCCAGTACTTC. It encodes CAISDRTGEETQYF. The genes are TRBV10-3 and TRBJ2-5; TRBD1 matches at 9 bases. The CDR3 consists of 14 residues. Germline V gene lookup returns CDR1 ENHRY and CDR2 SYGVKD. V lost 3 bases, J lost 3 bases, and 2 bases stayed unmatched.

This clone was seen only once. The chain recombines TRBV5-1 with TRBJ2-1; the D gene is possibly TRBD2 (5 bases). Trimming removed 6 bases at V and 8 bases at J, with 21 bases between. The germline CDR1 and CDR2 sequences are SGHRS and YFSETQ. This CDR3 has 15 residues. The CDR3 nucleotides read TGCGCCAGCACCACGGGATGGGTTGGAGTTGATGAGCAGTTCTTC. Its protein product is CASTTGWVGVDEQFF.

Details on this clone: A junction end diverges from the germline sequence, so it may reflect a read error. The V gene is TRBV15, the J gene TRBJ2-4; TRBD1 aligns across 7 bases. Looked up from germline, CDR1 is LNHNV and CDR2 is YYDKDF (reference sequence). The CDR3 length is 14 residues. CDR3 loop: CATSSPSRPGTALF. CDR3 nucleotide sequence: TGTGCCACCAGCAGCCCCTCCAGGCCCGGGACAGCGCTCTTC. The whole variable domain, filled in from reference TRBV15 and TRBJ2-4, reads DAMVIQNPRYQVTQFGKPVTLSCSQTLNHNVMYWYQQKSSQAPKLLFHYYDKDFNNEADTPDNFQSRRPNTSFCFLDIRSPGLGDTAMYLCATSSPSRPGTALFGAGTRLSVL.